Below, 22 T cell receptor beta chains from the same sample are listed, as sequenced in a study of long-term antiretroviral therapy in people with HIV. immunoSEQ v3.0 was run at survey level. The assay was immunoSEQ multiplex PCR, and TCRdb's table has in-frame clones only and misses some. The sample carries about 20,000 clones, 90% recorded once. This material consisted of unsorted PBMCs, taken approximately 4.4 years before starting antiretroviral therapy. The receptors were sampled from a young woman with HIV.

The chain uses TRBV7-2 and TRBJ2-2; 9 bases agree with TRBD2. V was clipped by 5 bases and J by 3 bases; unmatched bases: 13. The CDR3 totals 18 residues. Germline assignment: CDR1 SGHTA and CDR2 FQGNSA. Written as DNA, the CDR3 is TGTGCCAGCAGCCCCTCCCCCCCCGCGGGGGGGCACACCGGGGAGCTGTTTTTT. Encoded protein: CASSPSPPAGGHTGELFF.

This chain links TRBV6-1 with TRBJ1-6, with D tentatively TRBD1 (5 bases). The CDR3 is 19 amino acids. Trimming cost V 0 bases and J 2 bases, with 17 bases left between them. Germline assignment: CDR1 MNHNS and CDR2 SASEGT. The CDR3 region has the DNA TGTGCCAGCAGTGAAGCGCAAGGGGCATTAAGTCCCTATAATTCACCCCTCCACTTT. Amino acid sequence: CASSEAQGALSPYNSPLHF.

The gene calls are TRBV7-2 and TRBJ1-5; 8 bases agree with TRBD1. Looked up from germline, CDR1 is SGHTA and CDR2 is FQGNSA. This CDR3 has 14 amino acids. The V segment lost 1 base and the J segment 5 bases; nucleotides outside the gene matches: 1. This chain's CDR3 is CASSLDRGYQPQHF. The CDR3 region has the DNA TGTGCCAGCAGCTTAGACAGGGGGTATCAGCCCCAGCATTTT.

The chain joins TRBV7-2 to TRBJ1-5; 8 bases are shared with TRBD1. V shed 3 bases and J 7 bases; nucleotides not matched to a gene: 5. CDR3 length: 14 residues. Germline loops: CDR1 SGHTA, CDR2 FQGNSA. The CDR3 bases are TGTGCCAGCAGCTTCGGACAGGGTGTGCAGCCCCAGCATTTT. Translated, it gives CASSFGQGVQPQHF.

This chain links TRBV7-9 with TRBJ1-4, with 7 bases identical to TRBD1. After removal of 0 bases from V and 2 bases from J, the junction contained 3 bases not matched to a gene. The CDR3 spans 16 residues. CDR1 is SEHNR, CDR2 FQNEAQ, per germline (reference sequence). The DNA of the CDR3 is TGTGCCAGCAGCTTAGCCGGACAGGACACTAATGAAAAACTGTTTTTT. Encoded protein: CASSLAGQDTNEKLFF.

This chain's CDR3 is CASSTNRGRSINQPQHF. The CDR3 DNA follows: TGTGCCAGTAGTACCAACAGGGGTCGTTCTATAAATCAGCCCCAGCATTTT. The chain combines TRBV19 with TRBJ1-5; TRBD1 matches at 7 bases. Germline trimming cut 4 bases from V and 4 bases from J; bases unmatched to any gene: 13. The CDR3 is 17 residues long. Germline V CDR1 and CDR2: LNHDA, SQIVND (reference sequence).

In its sample, this clone was seen once. This chain connects TRBV9 to TRBJ1-4; D unresolved. Germline V lookup: CDR1 SGDLS, CDR2 YYNGEE. The CDR3 is 15 residues long. V shed 2 bases and J shed 0 bases, with 8 bases lying between them. The CDR3 loop is CASSVSSATNEKLFF. The CDR3 bases are TGTGCCAGCAGCGTTAGCAGTGCAACTAATGAAAAACTGTTTTTT.

This chain joins TRBV5-1 and TRBJ2-5, with 7 positions matching TRBD2. The CDR3 loop spans 17 amino acids. Germline assignment: CDR1 SGHRS and CDR2 YFSETQ. With V trimmed by 3 bases and J by 2 bases, 13 bases remained unmatched. The DNA for the CDR3 is TGCGCCAGCAGCTCCGGGACTAAGTCTCCAATACAAGAGACCCAGTACTTC. Translating it yields CASSSGTKSPIQETQYF.

V is TRBV5-6 and J is TRBJ2-3; D is unclear. The CDR3 runs 13 residues. The V end was cut by 3 bases, the J end by 2 bases, with 7 bases between. From germline, CDR1 is SGHDT and CDR2 YYEEEE. The CDR3 loop is CASSSELTDTQYF. CDR3 DNA sequence: TGTGCCAGCAGCTCCGAGCTCACAGATACGCAGTATTTT.

This chain joins TRBV10-3 and TRBJ1-2, with 9 bases matching TRBD1. Germline V gene sequence: CDR1 ENHRY, CDR2 SYGVKD. The ends lost 0 bases at V and 6 bases at J; junction bases unmatched: 8. This CDR3 comprises 16 residues. CDR3 DNA sequence: TGTGCCATCAGTGAGTCCGGGACAGGGTACTCGCATGGCTACACCTTC. It is translated as CAISESGTGYSHGYTF.

J is TRBJ2-1 and V is TRBV10-1, with 9 nucleotides matching TRBD1. CDR3 length: 14 amino acids. Germline CDR1 WNHNN, CDR2 SYGVQD (reference sequence). J lost 6 bases, V lost 7 bases, and 7 bases had no gene match. CDR3 loop: CASNPGQGANEQFF. CDR3 DNA sequence: TGCGCCAGCAACCCGGGACAGGGAGCCAATGAGCAGTTCTTC.

CDR3 amino acids: CASSVDSETQYF. The CDR3, as DNA: TGTGCCAGCAGCGTCGACTCAGAGACCCAGTACTTC. This sequence joins TRBV9 and TRBJ2-5, with D unresolved. Germline V gene data show CDR1 as SGDLS and CDR2 as YYNGEE. V was shortened by 2 bases and J by 4 bases, with 6 bases between the two germline ends. The CDR3 runs to 12 residues.

The chain joins TRBV18 to TRBJ1-5, with 8 bases matching TRBD1. V shed 1 base, J shed 0 bases, and the junction held 14 bases outside the gene matches. Germline lookup yields CDR1 KGHSH and CDR2 LQKENI. This CDR3 has 20 amino acids. CDR3 coding DNA: TGTGCCAGCTCACCACGAGGACAGGGAGCACTTTACACTAGCAATCAGCCCCAGCATTTT. Translating it yields CASSPRGQGALYTSNQPQHF.

The chain links TRBV4-3 to TRBJ2-3, with TRBD2 matching 8 bases. The CDR3 consists of 15 residues. Germline CDR1 and CDR2: LGHNA and YSLEER. V was pared by 3 bases and J by 0 bases, with 2 bases of the junction left unmatched. CDR3 nucleotide sequence: TGCGCCAGCAGCCAGGCTAGCGGGAGCACAGATACGCAGTATTTT. Its protein is CASSQASGSTDTQYF.

The chain links TRBV6-5 to TRBJ1-2; the D gene is possibly TRBD1 (6 bases). Trimming left V 7 bases short and J 8 bases short, with 20 bases between. This CDR3 spans 14 amino acids. Germline V lookup: CDR1 MNHEY, CDR2 SVGAGI. As DNA, the CDR3 is TGTGCCAGCACCCCCGGGGGGAGACAGGAAGGCTACACCTTC. Its translation is CASTPGGRQEGYTF.

J is TRBJ2-3 and V is TRBV6-5; D call uncertain. This CDR3 has 14 amino acids. Germline V gene data show CDR1 as MNHEY and CDR2 as SVGAGI. The ends were cut back, 4 bases at V and 4 bases at J, with 12 bases in the middle. CDR3 coding DNA: TGTGCCAGCAGTTCGTGGCAGCTCCCAGATACGCAGTATTTT. It yields the protein CASSSWQLPDTQYF.

The gene calls are TRBV27 and TRBJ1-5; 8 nucleotides match TRBD1. Germline V CDR1 and CDR2: MNHEY, SMNVEV (reference sequence). There are 15 residues in the CDR3. V was clipped by 5 bases and J by 6 bases; unmatched bases: 9. In DNA, the CDR3 is TGTGCCAGCAGTCCCCTGGACAGGGTAGGTCAGCCCCAGCATTTT. It is translated as CASSPLDRVGQPQHF.

The chain combines TRBV4-3 with TRBJ1-1; the match to TRBD1 covers 12 bases. The CDR3 totals 18 residues. Per germline, CDR1 LGHNA and CDR2 YSLEER. V shed 2 bases, J shed 3 bases, and the junction held 10 bases outside the gene matches. CDR3 sequence reads: CASSQLARDRGPDTEAFF. Written as DNA, the CDR3 is TGCGCCAGCAGCCAACTCGCCCGGGACAGGGGGCCCGACACTGAAGCTTTCTTT.

The gene calls are TRBV7-7 and TRBJ1-5, with 8 bases that match TRBD1. This CDR3 has 22 amino acids. Per the germline V gene, CDR1 is SSHAT and CDR2 is FNYEAQ (reference sequence). V shed 2 bases, J shed 2 bases, and the junction held 23 bases outside the gene matches. In nucleotides, the CDR3 is TGTGCCAGCAGCTTATCTCCTTGGTATTGTGCAGGGGGCGTGGATTGCAATCAGCCCCAGCATTTT. This codes for CASSLSPWYCAGGVDCNQPQHF.

The chain couples TRBV19 to TRBJ1-1, with D possibly TRBD1 on 5 matching bases. Germline loops: CDR1 LNHDA, CDR2 SQIVND (reference sequence). This CDR3 has 13 residues. Trimming removed 8 bases from V and 4 bases from J, with 14 bases in between. The CDR3 here is CASGGAHLTEAFF. The CDR3 DNA reads TGTGCCAGTGGAGGGGCGCACCTCACTGAAGCTTTCTTT.

The V and J genes are TRBV19 and TRBJ2-7, with D maybe TRBD2 (5 bases). Trimming took 1 base from V and 2 from J, leaving 6 bases between them. Germline-derived CDR1 and CDR2 are LNHDA and SQIVND (reference sequence). The CDR3 totals 13 residues. In nucleotides, the CDR3 is TGTGCCAGTAGTATAGCCGGGACCTACGAGCAGTACTTC. This translates into CASSIAGTYEQYF.

The genes are TRBV11-2 and TRBJ2-7; 8 bases line up with TRBD1. The CDR3 has 15 amino acids. J gave up 4 bases and V 5 bases, and 10 bases lay outside the gene matches. Germline assignment: CDR1 SGHAT and CDR2 FQNNGV. CDR3: CASSPKPGQVYEQYF. The CDR3 DNA reads TGTGCCAGCAGCCCAAAACCGGGACAGGTATACGAGCAGTACTTC.